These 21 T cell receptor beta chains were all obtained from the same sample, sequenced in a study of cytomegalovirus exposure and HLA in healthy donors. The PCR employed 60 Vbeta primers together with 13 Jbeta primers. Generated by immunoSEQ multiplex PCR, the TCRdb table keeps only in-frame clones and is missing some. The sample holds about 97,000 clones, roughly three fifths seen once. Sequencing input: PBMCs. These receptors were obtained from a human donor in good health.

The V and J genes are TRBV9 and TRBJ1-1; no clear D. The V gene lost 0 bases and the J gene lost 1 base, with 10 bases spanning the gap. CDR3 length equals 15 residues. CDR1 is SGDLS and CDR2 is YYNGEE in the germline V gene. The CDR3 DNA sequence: TGTGCCAGCAGCGTAGACAGTTTCGGGAACACTGAAGCTTTCTTT. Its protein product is CASSVDSFGNTEAFF.

The DNA of the CDR3 is TGTGCCAGCAGCTTCCCGCCGGACAGACTTGGACTAGCGAAATACGAGCAGTACTTC. Amino acid sequence: CASSFPPDRLGLAKYEQYF. The J gene is TRBJ2-7, the V gene TRBV5-6; 9 positions agree with TRBD2. Looked up from germline, CDR1 is SGHDT and CDR2 is YYEEEE. CDR3 length: 19 amino acids. With 2 bases clipped from V and 4 bases from J, the junction kept 19 bases outside the gene matches.

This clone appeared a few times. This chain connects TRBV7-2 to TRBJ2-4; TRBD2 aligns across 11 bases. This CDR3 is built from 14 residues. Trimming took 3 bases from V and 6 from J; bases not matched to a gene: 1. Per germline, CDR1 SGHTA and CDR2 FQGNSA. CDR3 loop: CASSFGTSGNIQYF. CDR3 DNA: TGTGCCAGCAGCTTCGGGACTAGCGGAAACATTCAGTACTTC.

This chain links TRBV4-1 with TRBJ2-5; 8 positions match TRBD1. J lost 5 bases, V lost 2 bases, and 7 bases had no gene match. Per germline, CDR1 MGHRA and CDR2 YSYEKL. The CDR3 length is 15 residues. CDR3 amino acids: CASSQPGQGSETQYF. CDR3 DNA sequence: TGCGCCAGCAGCCAACCCGGACAGGGTTCGGAGACCCAGTACTTC.

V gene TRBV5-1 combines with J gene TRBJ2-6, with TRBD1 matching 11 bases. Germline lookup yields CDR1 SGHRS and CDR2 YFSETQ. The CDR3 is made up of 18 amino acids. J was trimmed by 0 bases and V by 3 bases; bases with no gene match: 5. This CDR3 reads CASSSRGTGGSGANVLTF. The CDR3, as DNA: TGCGCCAGCAGCTCGAGGGGGACAGGGGGCTCTGGGGCCAACGTCCTGACTTTC.

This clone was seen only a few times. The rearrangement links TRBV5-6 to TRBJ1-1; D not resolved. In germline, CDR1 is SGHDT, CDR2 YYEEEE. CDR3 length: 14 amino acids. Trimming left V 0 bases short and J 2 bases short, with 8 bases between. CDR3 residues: CASSLGQINTEAFF. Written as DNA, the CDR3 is TGTGCCAGCAGCTTGGGGCAAATAAACACTGAAGCTTTCTTT.

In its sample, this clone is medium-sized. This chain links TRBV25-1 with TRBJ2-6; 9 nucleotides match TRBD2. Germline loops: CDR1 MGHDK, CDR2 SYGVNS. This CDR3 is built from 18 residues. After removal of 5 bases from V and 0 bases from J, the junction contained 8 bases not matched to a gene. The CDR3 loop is CASSYRLAEGSGANVLTF. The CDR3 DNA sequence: TGTGCCAGCAGTTACCGACTAGCGGAGGGCTCTGGGGCCAACGTCCTGACTTTC.

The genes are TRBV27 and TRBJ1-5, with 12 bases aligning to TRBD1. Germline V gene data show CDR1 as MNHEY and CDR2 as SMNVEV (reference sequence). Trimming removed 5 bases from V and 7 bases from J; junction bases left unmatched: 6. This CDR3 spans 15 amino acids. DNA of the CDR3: TGTGCCAGCAGTCAGGGACAGGGGGCTGGGCAGCCCCAGCATTTT. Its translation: CASSQGQGAGQPQHF.

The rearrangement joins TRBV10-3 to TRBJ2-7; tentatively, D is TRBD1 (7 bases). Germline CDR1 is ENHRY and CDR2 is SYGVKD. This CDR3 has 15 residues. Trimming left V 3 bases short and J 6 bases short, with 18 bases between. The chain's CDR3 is CAISDSGGHRSEQYF. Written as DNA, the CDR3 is TGTGCCATCAGTGATTCAGGGGGGCATAGGTCCGAGCAGTACTTC.

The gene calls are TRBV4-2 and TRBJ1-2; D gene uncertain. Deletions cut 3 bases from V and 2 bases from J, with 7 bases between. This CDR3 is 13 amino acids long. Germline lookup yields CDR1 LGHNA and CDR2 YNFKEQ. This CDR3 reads CASSQELNYGYTF. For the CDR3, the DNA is TGTGCCAGCAGCCAGGAGTTGAACTATGGCTACACCTTC.

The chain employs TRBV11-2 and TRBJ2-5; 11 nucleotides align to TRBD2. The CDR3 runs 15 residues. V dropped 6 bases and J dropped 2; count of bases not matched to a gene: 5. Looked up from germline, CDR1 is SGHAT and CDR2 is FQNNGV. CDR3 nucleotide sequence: TGTGCCAGCAGGACCGGGACTAGCGGTCAAGAGACCCAGTACTTC. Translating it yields CASRTGTSGQETQYF.

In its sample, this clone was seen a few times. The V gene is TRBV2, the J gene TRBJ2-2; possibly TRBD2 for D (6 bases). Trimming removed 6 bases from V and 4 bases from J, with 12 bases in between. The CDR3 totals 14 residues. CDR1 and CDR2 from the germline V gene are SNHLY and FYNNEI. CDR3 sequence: CASRWLATTGELFF. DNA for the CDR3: TGTGCCAGCAGGTGGCTAGCGACCACCGGGGAGCTGTTTTTT.

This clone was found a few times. This CDR3 reads CASRSGLSNQPQHF. For the CDR3, the DNA is TGTGCCAGCAGATCGGGACTTAGCAATCAGCCCCAGCATTTT. The J gene is TRBJ1-5, the V gene TRBV6-1; tentatively, D is TRBD1 (5 bases). Germline V gene data show CDR1 as MNHNS and CDR2 as SASEGT. There are 14 residues in the CDR3. V was trimmed by 6 bases and J by 0 bases, leaving 9 bases between them.

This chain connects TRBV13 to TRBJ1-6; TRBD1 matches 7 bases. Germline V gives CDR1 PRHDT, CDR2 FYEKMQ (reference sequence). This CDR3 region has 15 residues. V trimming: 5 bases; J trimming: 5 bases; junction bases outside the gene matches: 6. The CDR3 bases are TGTGCCAGCAGCCACGGGACAGTCGATAATTCACCCCTCCACTTT. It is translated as CASSHGTVDNSPLHF.

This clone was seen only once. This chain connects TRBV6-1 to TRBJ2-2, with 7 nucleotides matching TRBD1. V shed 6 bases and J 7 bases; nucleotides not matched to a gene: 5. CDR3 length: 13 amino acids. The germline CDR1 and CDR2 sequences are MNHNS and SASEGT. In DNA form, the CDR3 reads TGTGCCAGCAGGAGACAGGGAATCGGGGAGCTGTTTTTT. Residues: CASRRQGIGELFF.

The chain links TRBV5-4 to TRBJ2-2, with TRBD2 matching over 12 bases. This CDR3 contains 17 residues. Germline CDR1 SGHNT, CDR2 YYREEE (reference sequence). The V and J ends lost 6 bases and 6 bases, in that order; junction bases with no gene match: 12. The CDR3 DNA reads TGTGCCAGCACCGGTAATCCTAGCGGGAGGGCCGCCGGGGAGCTGTTTTTT. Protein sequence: CASTGNPSGRAAGELFF. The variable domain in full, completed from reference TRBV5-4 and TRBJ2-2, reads ETGVTQSPTHLIKTRGQQVTLRCSSQSGHNTVSWYQQALGQGPQFIFQYYREEENGRGNFPPRFSGLQFPNYSSELNVNALELDDSALYLCASTGNPSGRAAGELFFGEGSRLTVL.

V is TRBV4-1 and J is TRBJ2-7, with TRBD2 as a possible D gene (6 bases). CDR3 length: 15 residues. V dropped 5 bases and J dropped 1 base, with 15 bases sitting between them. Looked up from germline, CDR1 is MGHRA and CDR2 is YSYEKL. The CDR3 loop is CASSELGSGSYEQYF. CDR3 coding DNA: TGCGCCAGCAGCGAACTAGGGAGCGGGTCCTACGAGCAGTACTTC.

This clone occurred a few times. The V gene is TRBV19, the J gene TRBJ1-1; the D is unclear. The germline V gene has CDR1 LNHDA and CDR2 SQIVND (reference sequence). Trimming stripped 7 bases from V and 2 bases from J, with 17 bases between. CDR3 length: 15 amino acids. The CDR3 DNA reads TGTGCCAGTATCCCTCACACAGAGTTCAACACTGAAGCTTTCTTT. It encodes CASIPHTEFNTEAFF.

The CDR3 bases are TGTGCCAGTAGTATTTTGGGAGGTGCTAATGAAAAACTGTTTTTT. This sequence encodes CASSILGGANEKLFF. V and J are TRBV19 and TRBJ1-4, with D hard to call. V was trimmed by 3 bases and J by 3 bases, leaving 11 bases between them. The germline gives CDR1 LNHDA, CDR2 SQIVND (reference sequence). There are 15 residues in the CDR3.

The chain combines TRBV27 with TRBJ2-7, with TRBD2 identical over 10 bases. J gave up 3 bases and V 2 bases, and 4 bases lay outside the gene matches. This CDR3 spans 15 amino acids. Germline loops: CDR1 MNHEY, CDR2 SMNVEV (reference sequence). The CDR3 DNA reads TGTGCCAGCAGTTTAGGTACTAGCGGGAACTACGAGCAGTACTTC. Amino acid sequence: CASSLGTSGNYEQYF.

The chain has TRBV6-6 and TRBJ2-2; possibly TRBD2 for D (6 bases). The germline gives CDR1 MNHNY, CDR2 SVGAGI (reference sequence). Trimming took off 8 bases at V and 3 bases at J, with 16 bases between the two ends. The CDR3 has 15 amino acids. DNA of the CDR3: TGTGCCAGCCGCTCTGGCCGCGGGGACACCGGGGAGCTGTTTTTT. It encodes CASRSGRGDTGELFF.